Presented here are 32 T cell receptor beta chains from one specimen sequenced in a study of blood T cell repertoires in COVID-19. TCRdb's table, derived via immunoSEQ multiplex PCR, lists solely in-frame clones and lacks some. The table lists over 100,000 clones, about 89% of them singletons. Material for sequencing was peripheral blood. These receptors were collected from a human donor with acute or convalescent COVID-19. The donor label of this sample is uncertain.

The J gene is TRBJ1-4, the V gene TRBV21-1; TRBD1, the D gene given by the table, was not confirmed from the DNA. TRBV21-1 is annotated as a pseudogene. The CDR3 is made up of 16 amino acids. The CDR3 here is CASSTPRQATNEKLFF. The CDR3 DNA reads as TGTGCCAGCAGCACCCCCCGGCAGGCGACTAATGAAAAACTGTTTTTT.

This sequence joins TRBV7-2 and TRBJ2-3; 9 positions agree with TRBD1. Trimming took 5 bases from V and 0 from J; bases not matched to a gene: 3. The CDR3 covers 15 residues. The germline V gene has CDR1 SGHTA and CDR2 FQGNSA. The CDR3 bases are TGTGCCAGCAGCGGGGACAGGGTGAGCACAGATACGCAGTATTTT. This codes for CASSGDRVSTDTQYF.

This rearrangement joins TRBV2 to TRBJ1-2, with 9 bases that match TRBD1. CDR1 and CDR2 from the germline V gene are SNHLY and FYNNEI. This CDR3 spans 15 amino acids. Unmatched junction bases numbered 10, after V lost 8 bases and J lost 3 bases. The CDR3 region is CASFNSGTGYYGYTF. For the CDR3, the DNA is TGTGCCAGCTTTAACTCTGGGACAGGGTACTATGGCTACACCTTC. Full variable domain (missing parts from reference TRBV2 and TRBJ1-2): EPEVTQTPSHQVTQMGQEVILRCVPISNHLYFYWYRQILGQKVEFLVSFYNNEISEKSEIFDDQFSVERPDGSNFTLKIRSTKLEDSAMYFCASFNSGTGYYGYTFGSGTRLTVV.

The chain carries TRBV7-9 and TRBJ1-4; 8 bases align to TRBD1. This CDR3 region has 15 residues. The J segment lost 8 bases and the V segment lost 8 bases, leaving 13 bases of the junction unmatched. The germline CDR1 and CDR2 sequences are SEHNR and FQNEAQ (reference sequence). The DNA of the CDR3 is TGTGCCAGCGGCGTACAGGGGGACTTGAGGGAAAAACTGTTTTTT. Translating gives CASGVQGDLREKLFF.

The chain carries TRBV10-3 and TRBJ2-7; D might be TRBD2 (6 bases). CDR3 length: 12 residues. The germline V and J ends were trimmed by 8 bases and 5 bases, with 13 bases remaining between them. Germline V gene sequence: CDR1 ENHRY, CDR2 SYGVKD. The CDR3 spells CAIRGIKDEQYF. The CDR3 nucleotides are TGTGCCATCCGGGGGATTAAGGACGAGCAGTACTTC.

The chain uses TRBV18 and TRBJ2-5; 8 bases map to TRBD2. The CDR3 has 16 residues. CDR1 KGHSH and CDR2 LQKENI come from the germline V gene. After removal of 0 bases from V and 3 bases from J, the junction contained 6 bases not matched to a gene. The CDR3 coding sequence is TGTGCCAGCTCACCACCGACGGGGGGGCTAAAAGAGACCCAGTACTTC. Translation: CASSPPTGGLKETQYF.

The rearrangement joins TRBV7-2 to TRBJ2-3; TRBD2 aligns across 11 bases. CDR1 SGHTA and CDR2 FQGNSA come from the germline V gene. The CDR3 runs to 14 residues. J was trimmed by 4 bases and V by 6 bases; bases with no gene match: 3. DNA for the CDR3: TGTGCCAGCAGGGATAGCGGGGGGGCAGATACGCAGTATTTT. Protein: CASRDSGGADTQYF.

The chain employs TRBV6-5 and TRBJ1-1; D gene uncertain. Trimming cost V 3 bases and J 5 bases, with 10 bases left between them. From germline, CDR1 is MNHEY and CDR2 SVGAGI. The CDR3 loop spans 13 amino acids. The chain's CDR3 is CASSYASWTEAFF. CDR3 DNA sequence: TGTGCCAGCAGTTATGCGTCGTGGACTGAAGCTTTCTTT.

The chain links TRBV28 to TRBJ1-2; 9 bases match TRBD1. After removal of 5 bases from V and 2 bases from J, the junction contained 12 bases not matched to a gene. The CDR3 loop spans 17 amino acids. Germline V lookup: CDR1 MDHEN, CDR2 SYDVKM. The CDR3 region has the DNA TGTGCCAGCAGTGGCACCGGGACAGGGTCCCCCAACTATGGCTACACCTTC. Translating it yields CASSGTGTGSPNYGYTF.

V gene TRBV7-3 combines with J gene TRBJ2-1; 11 positions agree with TRBD2. CDR1 and CDR2 (germline): SGHTA, FQGTGA. The CDR3 is made up of 16 amino acids. The V gene end was trimmed by 2 bases and the J gene end by 7 bases; junction bases not matched to a gene: 7. CDR3 loop: CASSLWSSGGWNEQFF. The CDR3, as DNA: TGTGCCAGCAGCTTATGGTCTAGCGGGGGGTGGAATGAGCAGTTCTTC. The whole variable domain, remainder taken from reference TRBV7-3 and TRBJ2-1, is GAGVSQTPSNKVTEKGKYVELRCDPISGHTALYWYRQSLGQGPEFLIYFQGTGAADDSGLPNDRFFAVRPEGSVSTLKIQRTERGDSAVYLCASSLWSSGGWNEQFFGPGTRLTVL.

CDR3 sequence: CAISDRGRNTEAFF. In DNA, the CDR3 is TGTGCCATCAGTGACAGGGGAAGGAACACTGAAGCTTTCTTT. The chain has TRBV10-3 and TRBJ1-1, with D maybe TRBD1 (6 bases). V lost 3 bases to trimming and J lost 1 base, with 9 bases between them. CDR3 length: 14 amino acids. Germline V lookup: CDR1 ENHRY, CDR2 SYGVKD.

The table lists this clone with a count of one. V and J are TRBV6-5 and TRBJ1-1; 7 bases match TRBD1. This CDR3 spans 14 amino acids. V lost 6 bases and J lost 6; bases outside the gene matches: 10. CDR1 MNHEY and CDR2 SVGAGI come from the germline V gene. The CDR3 loop reads CASSETGLVAEAFF. In nucleotides, the CDR3 is TGTGCCAGCAGCGAGACAGGGTTGGTCGCTGAAGCTTTCTTT.

This sequence joins TRBV6-6 and TRBJ1-1, with 7 bases that match TRBD1. V lost 4 bases, J lost 4 bases, and 6 bases stayed unmatched. Per germline, CDR1 MNHNY and CDR2 SVGAGI (reference sequence). The CDR3 has 14 amino acids. CDR3 in amino acids: CASSLEGAPTEAFF. DNA of the CDR3: TGTGCCAGCAGTTTGGAGGGGGCGCCCACTGAAGCTTTCTTT.

A single count supports this clone. The CDR3: CAWSVPRVGRNEQFF. The CDR3 nucleotides are TGTGCCTGGAGTGTACCCAGGGTAGGGAGGAATGAGCAGTTCTTC. The chain links TRBV30 to TRBJ2-1; TRBD2 is a possible D gene (6 bases). Germline CDR1 and CDR2: GTSNPN and SVGIG (reference sequence). V lost 0 bases and J 7 bases, leaving 16 bases between the germline ends. This CDR3 comprises 15 residues.

The chain carries TRBV7-9 and TRBJ1-1; D not certain. Germline V gene sequence: CDR1 SEHNR, CDR2 FQNEAQ (reference sequence). The CDR3 length is 13 residues. Trimming took 2 bases from V and 10 from J, leaving 14 bases between them. The CDR3 protein is CASSLPPRHGAFF. CDR3 coding DNA: TGTGCCAGCAGCTTACCCCCCCGCCACGGAGCTTTCTTT.

This sequence joins TRBV2 and TRBJ2-5; D might be TRBD1 (5 bases). V lost 9 bases to trimming and J lost 5 bases, with 10 bases between them. The CDR3 sequence is 11 residues long. The germline V gene encodes CDR1 SNHLY and CDR2 FYNNEI. In nucleotides, the CDR3 is TGTGCCAGAAGGAAGGGGGAGACCCAGTACTTC. This sequence encodes CARRKGETQYF.

This clone was recorded once. The J gene is TRBJ2-2, the V gene TRBV6-2 or TRBV6-3; TRBD1 aligns across 7 bases. Germline V lookup: CDR1 MNHEY, CDR2 SVGEGT. J lost 0 bases, V lost 5 bases, and 9 bases had no gene match. The CDR3 totals 17 residues. CDR3 bases: TGTGCCAGCAGTACCCGAGACAGGGCCCCGAACACCGGGGAGCTGTTTTTT. Translated, it gives CASSTRDRAPNTGELFF.

V gene TRBV2 combines with J gene TRBJ1-2, with a tentative D call TRBD1 (5 bases). The germline CDR1 and CDR2 sequences are SNHLY and FYNNEI. V gave up 9 bases and J gave up 1 base, with 15 bases separating them. There are 14 residues in the CDR3. The CDR3 coding sequence is TGTGCCAGTCTAGCGGGGGAAGGTAACTATGGCTACACCTTC. Encoded protein: CASLAGEGNYGYTF.

This chain links TRBV7-7 with TRBJ2-2; TRBD1 aligns across 7 bases. With V trimmed by 5 bases and J by 7 bases, 13 bases remained unmatched. Germline CDR1 SSHAT, CDR2 FNYEAQ (reference sequence). This CDR3 has 16 residues. CDR3 nucleotide sequence: TGTGCCAGCAGCGCCCTGACAGGGTCCGTCGACGGGGAGCTGTTTTTT. It specifies CASSALTGSVDGELFF.

This chain uses TRBV2 with TRBJ1-1, with D possibly TRBD1 on 5 matching bases. Trimming removed 3 bases at V and 0 bases at J, with 8 bases between. CDR3 length equals 14 residues. Germline CDR1 is SNHLY and CDR2 is FYNNEI. The CDR3 coding sequence is TGTGCCAGCAGTGAGGCAGGGATGAACACTGAAGCTTTCTTT. Translating gives CASSEAGMNTEAFF.

This chain links TRBV29-1 with TRBJ1-5; 9 nucleotides line up with TRBD1. This CDR3 spans 14 amino acids. Trimming cost V 6 bases and J 5 bases; bases outside gene matches: 8. Looked up from germline, CDR1 is SQVTM and CDR2 is ANQGSEA. CDR3 residues: CSVKTGQGDQPQHF. In DNA, the CDR3 is TGCAGCGTCAAAACGGGACAGGGAGATCAGCCCCAGCATTTT.

The chain uses TRBV5-5 and TRBJ1-5; TRBD1 agrees at 7 bases. Trimming took 4 bases from V and 4 from J; bases not matched to a gene: 5. CDR1 and CDR2 (germline): SGHKS, YYEKEE (reference sequence). This CDR3 has 14 residues. The CDR3 protein is CASSLQTGNQPQHF. The CDR3 DNA sequence: TGTGCCAGCAGCCTACAGACAGGGAATCAGCCCCAGCATTTT.

The chain combines TRBV6-2 or TRBV6-3 with TRBJ2-5; D unresolved. This CDR3 has 15 amino acids. Germline V gene sequence: CDR1 MNHEY, CDR2 SVGEGT. With 3 bases removed from V and 2 bases from J, the gap between germline ends came to 13 bases. The CDR3, as DNA: TGTGCCAGCAGTTATCAAGAACTGATACAAGAGACCCAGTACTTC. Protein: CASSYQELIQETQYF.

The rearrangement uses TRBV4-3 and TRBJ2-1, with D perhaps matching TRBD1 (5 bases). Trimming cost V 1 base and J 8 bases, with 18 bases left between them. The CDR3 extends over 16 amino acids. In germline, CDR1 is LGHNA, CDR2 YSLEER. Written as DNA, the CDR3 is TGCGCCAGCAGCCAAGGGGCAGGGATATTTTTGGATGAGCAGTTCTTC. Its translation is CASSQGAGIFLDEQFF.

Only one count was recorded for this clone. This sequence joins TRBV28 and TRBJ1-5; 9 bases fit TRBD1. Germline V gives CDR1 MDHEN, CDR2 SYDVKM. The CDR3 has 15 residues. The trim removed 5 bases at V and 5 bases at J, leaving 7 bases unmatched. This chain's CDR3 is CASSPRTGAHQPQHF. Written as DNA, the CDR3 is TGTGCCAGCAGTCCTCGGACAGGGGCCCATCAGCCCCAGCATTTT.

This chain uses TRBV5-1 with TRBJ2-1, with D possibly matching TRBD2 (7 bases). CDR3 length: 16 amino acids. Germline V gene sequence: CDR1 SGHRS, CDR2 YFSETQ. V was trimmed by 4 bases and J by 2 bases, leaving 16 bases between them. CDR3: CASSPRAGDTYNEQFF. CDR3 nucleotide sequence: TGCGCCAGCAGCCCGCGGGCGGGGGACACCTACAATGAGCAGTTCTTC. Using reference TRBV5-1 and TRBJ2-1 for the parts outside the CDR3, the full variable domain is KAGVTQTPRYLIKTRGQQVTLSCSPISGHRSVSWYQQTPGQGLQFLFEYFSETQRNKGNFPGRFSGRQFSNSRSEMNVSTLELGDSALYLCASSPRAGDTYNEQFFGPGTRLTVL.

The chain uses TRBV11-1 and TRBJ2-3, with unresolved D. From germline, CDR1 is SGHAT and CDR2 FQDESV (reference sequence). CDR3 size: 11 residues. V was clipped by 5 bases and J by 2 bases, with 2 bases between them. CDR3 in DNA: TGTGCCAGCAGCCACACAGATACGCAGTATTTT. Translation: CASSHTDTQYF.

The gene calls are TRBV7-6 and TRBJ2-1; TRBD2 aligns across 10 bases. With 1 base clipped from V and 7 bases from J, the junction kept 7 bases outside the gene matches. Germline V gives CDR1 SGHVS, CDR2 FNYEAQ. This CDR3 is 16 amino acids long. CDR3: CASSLGLAGVGNEQFF. The DNA of the CDR3 is TGTGCCAGCAGCTTAGGTCTAGCGGGAGTTGGTAATGAGCAGTTCTTC.

The chain carries TRBV28 and TRBJ1-2; perhaps TRBD1 as D (5 bases). Per the germline V gene, CDR1 is MDHEN and CDR2 is SYDVKM. The CDR3 loop spans 13 amino acids. V lost 5 bases and J 3 bases, leaving 10 bases between the germline ends. The chain's CDR3 is CASSSDRHYGYTF. CDR3 in DNA: TGTGCCAGCAGTAGCGACAGACACTATGGCTACACCTTC.

The J gene is TRBJ2-7, the V gene TRBV30, with 9 bases aligning to TRBD1. The length of the CDR3 is 14 residues. The V and J ends lost 5 bases and 6 bases, in that order; junction bases with no gene match: 11. Germline V CDR1 and CDR2: GTSNPN, SVGIG (reference sequence). The CDR3: CAWETGTGSSEQYF. The CDR3 DNA sequence: TGTGCCTGGGAAACCGGGACAGGGTCGTCCGAGCAGTACTTC.

The sample holds one count of this clone. This chain joins TRBV5-1 and TRBJ1-3, with a weak D call TRBD1 (6 bases). CDR3 length equals 15 residues. Germline CDR1 and CDR2: SGHRS and YFSETQ. V was clipped by 0 bases and J by 4 bases, with 11 bases between them. Here the CDR3 reads CASSLVGGRGNTIYF. In DNA form, the CDR3 reads TGCGCCAGCAGCTTGGTCGGGGGGCGAGGAAACACCATATATTTT.

This clone has a single count. The V gene is TRBV15, the J gene TRBJ1-1; no definite D call. This CDR3 has 15 amino acids. CDR1 is LNHNV and CDR2 is YYDKDF in the germline V gene (reference sequence). V lost 0 bases and J 0 bases, leaving 8 bases between the germline ends. As DNA, the CDR3 is TGTGCCACCAGCAGAGATGTTCCCTTGAACACTGAAGCTTTCTTT. This sequence encodes CATSRDVPLNTEAFF.